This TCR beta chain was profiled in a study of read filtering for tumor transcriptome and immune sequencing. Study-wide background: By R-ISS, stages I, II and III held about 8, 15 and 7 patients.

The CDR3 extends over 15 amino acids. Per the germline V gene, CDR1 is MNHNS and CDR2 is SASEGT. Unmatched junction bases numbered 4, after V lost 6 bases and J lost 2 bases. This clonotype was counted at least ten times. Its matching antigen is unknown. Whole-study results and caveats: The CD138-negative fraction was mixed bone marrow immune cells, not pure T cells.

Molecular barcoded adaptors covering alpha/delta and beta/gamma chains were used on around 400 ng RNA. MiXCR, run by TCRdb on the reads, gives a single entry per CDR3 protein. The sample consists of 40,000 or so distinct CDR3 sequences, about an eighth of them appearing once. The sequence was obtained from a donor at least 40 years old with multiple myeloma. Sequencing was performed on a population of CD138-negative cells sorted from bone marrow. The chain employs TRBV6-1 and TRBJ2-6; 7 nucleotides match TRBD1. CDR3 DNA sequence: TGTGCCAGCAGAGGACAGGCCCCTGGGGCCAACGTCCTGACTTTC. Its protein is CASRGQAPGANVLTF.